Reported below is one TCR beta chain. Its antigen is currently unknown. The data were obtained in a study of T cells after yellow fever vaccination. Study-wide findings and caveats: Post-booster repertoires again held most primary-vaccination clones (about 95% CD4, 88% CD8).

Template switching by 5'RACE produced TCR cDNA, adding a universal primer site and UMIs. In TCRdb, the 5' RACE reads were re-called with MiXCR into one record per CDR3 protein. The sample includes 300,000 to 400,000 distinct CDR3 sequences, 8% to 10% of them seen just once. The CDR3 spans 15 residues. V shed 6 bases and J 0 bases; nucleotides not matched to a gene: 6. The receptor was derived from a man aged 18 to 30 who received the YFV17D yellow fever vaccine. The V gene is TRBV12-3 or TRBV12-4, the J gene TRBJ2-5; 8 bases map to TRBD2. This specimen consisted of PBMCs, obtained on the day of the first yellow fever vaccination. The CDR3 DNA follows: TGTGCCAGCAGAGTGGCGGGGGGCCACCAAGAGACCCAGTACTTC. Protein sequence: CASRVAGGHQETQYF.